This is a list of T cell receptor beta chains from one sample in a study of blood T cell repertoires in COVID-19. Assay used: immunoSEQ multiplex PCR; TCRdb lists only in-frame clones, some missing. The sample holds some 58,000 clones; about 83% are singletons and the top ten take approximately 4%. Sequencing input: peripheral blood. These receptors came from a man aged 50-60 years with acute or convalescent COVID-19. CDR3s include the opening cysteine and the closing phenylalanine or tryptophan. Each record gives: J gene, CDR3 length, V gene, CDR3 protein.

TRBJ2-3 15 TRBV6-6 CASSKRSGGTDTQYF
TRBJ1-1 14 TRBV11-2 CASSAPPDRTEAFF
TRBJ2-1 14 TRBV20-1 CSASQGVSYNEQFF
TRBJ1-2 13 TRBV7-8 CASGGGTNYGYTF
TRBJ1-2 15 TRBV27 CASSSGPQGYYGYTF
TRBJ1-2 13 TRBV28 CASSFTGVPGYTF
TRBJ2-2 16 TRBV5-1 CASSAEQGSYTGELFF
TRBJ1-5 14 TRBV2 CASSDGGGHQPQHF
TRBJ2-5 16 TRBV5-6 CASSLYPGVDRETQYF
TRBJ1-2 15 TRBV14 CASSPRDSGNYGYTF
TRBJ2-7 16 TRBV5-5 CASSRRGDRAAYEQYF
TRBJ1-2 14 TRBV19 CASNPGGPWYGYTF
TRBJ1-6 13 TRBV7-3 CASSLSPSSPLHF
TRBJ2-7 12 TRBV11-2 CASSPDSYEQYF
TRBJ1-4 14 TRBV29-1 CSVEGGQGIEKLFF
TRBJ1-5 19 TRBV27 CASSLLGTTQEYSNQPQHF
TRBJ2-3 16 TRBV24-1 CATSDTGTSGTDTQYF
TRBJ2-1 15 TRBV7-3 CASSLETGRDNEQFF
TRBJ1-2 13 TRBV27 CASSLGGNYGYTF
TRBJ1-2 14 TRBV6-5 CASRPIGQGGGYTF
TRBJ2-2 14 TRBV18 CASSLQGNTGELFF
TRBJ2-1 14 TRBV18 CASSSQRGREVEFF
TRBJ2-7 16 TRBV9 CASSVGGREPTYEQYF
TRBJ1-2 15 TRBV6-5 CASSQVGQPSYGYTF
TRBJ1-1 15 TRBV4-1 CASSRRPAGETEAFF
TRBJ2-7 13 TRBV27 CASSLLGGRVQYF
TRBJ1-5 16 TRBV27 CASAVSGEHSNQPQHF
TRBJ2-2 16 TRBV9 CASSPTGLAGTGELFF
TRBJ1-1 15 TRBV7-9 CASSPHRELNTEAFF
TRBJ1-1 17 TRBV19 CASSIDATGGMNTEAFF
TRBJ2-7 14 TRBV28 CASTSGGSSYEQYF
TRBJ2-1 20 TRBV19 CASSISDFAASGDVYNEQFF
TRBJ2-3 14 TRBV2 CAMEGTGMTDTQYF
TRBJ2-6 15 TRBV7-9 CASSPPRAGANVLTF
TRBJ1-5 17 TRBV7-2 CASSFRDSPRPNQPQHF
TRBJ2-2 15 TRBV4-1 CASSPVGQGNGELFF
TRBJ2-3 15 TRBV7-9 CASSLVGQSTDTQYF
TRBJ1-5 15 TRBV3-1/TRBV3-2 CASSQGDRSNQPQHF
TRBJ2-2 15 TRBV2 CASSDEGAGTGELFF
TRBJ2-2 16 TRBV2 CARGGDYASNTGELFF
TRBJ2-5 15 TRBV11-2 CASSRGSGGEMPQYF